Listed below are T cell receptor beta chains from one sample, sequenced in a study of graft-versus-host responses after intestinal transplantation. The protocol was immunoSEQ multiplex PCR, while the TCRdb copy is restricted to in-frame clones and leaves out a portion. The data hold around 15,000 clones, with approximately 88% observed a single time. The input for sequencing was PBMCs, taken approximately 16 weeks after intestinal transplant. These receptors all come from a human patient who received an intestinal transplant, so some T cells may come from the graft donor. CDR3s include the opening cysteine and the closing phenylalanine or tryptophan. The D gene is left open where the match is weak.

j_gene: TRBJ2-1; d_gene: TRBD2; v_gene: TRBV2; CDR3aa: CAIRLAGEDEQFF
j_gene: TRBJ1-5; d_gene: TRBD1; v_gene: TRBV5-1; CDR3aa: CASSLTGGSNQPQHF
j_gene: TRBJ2-5; d_gene: -; v_gene: TRBV7-2; CDR3aa: CASSTYGTNQETQYF
j_gene: TRBJ1-5; d_gene: TRBD1; v_gene: TRBV6-1; CDR3aa: CASSVGQGNQPQHF
j_gene: TRBJ2-1; d_gene: TRBD2; v_gene: TRBV4-2; CDR3aa: CASSQEWGSGNTEQFF
j_gene: TRBJ1-5; d_gene: -; v_gene: TRBV10-3; CDR3aa: CAIGQRPGPQHF
j_gene: TRBJ2-2; d_gene: TRBD2; v_gene: TRBV9; CDR3aa: CASSVDPSGTTGELFF
j_gene: TRBJ1-5; d_gene: -; v_gene: TRBV19; CDR3aa: CASSIGQANQPQHF
j_gene: TRBJ2-2; d_gene: -; v_gene: TRBV6-1; CDR3aa: CASIPGLNTGELFF
j_gene: TRBJ1-5; d_gene: TRBD1; v_gene: TRBV28; CDR3aa: CASSNDRDGNQPQHF
j_gene: TRBJ2-3; d_gene: TRBD2; v_gene: TRBV7-9; CDR3aa: CASSLSSGRTDTQYF
j_gene: TRBJ2-7; d_gene: TRBD1; v_gene: TRBV27; CDR3aa: CASSWTGSEQYF
j_gene: TRBJ2-1; d_gene: -; v_gene: TRBV7-2; CDR3aa: CASSLVDGSREFF
j_gene: TRBJ2-7; d_gene: -; v_gene: TRBV25-1; CDR3aa: CASRLNEQYF
j_gene: TRBJ2-5; d_gene: TRBD2; v_gene: TRBV6-5; CDR3aa: CASSYSGLAGRTQYF
j_gene: TRBJ2-7; d_gene: -; v_gene: TRBV28; CDR3aa: CASSSQDLAATYEQYF
j_gene: TRBJ2-7; d_gene: TRBD2; v_gene: TRBV30; CDR3aa: CAWGLAGGPWEQYF
j_gene: TRBJ2-1; d_gene: TRBD2; v_gene: TRBV19; CDR3aa: CASSGLAGYNEQFF
j_gene: TRBJ2-7; d_gene: -; v_gene: TRBV5-1; CDR3aa: CASSLPVGDFSSYEQYF
j_gene: TRBJ2-2; d_gene: TRBD2; v_gene: TRBV4-3; CDR3aa: CASSQGDYANTGELFF
j_gene: TRBJ1-5; d_gene: -; v_gene: TRBV6-6; CDR3aa: CASSYLGENNQPQHF
j_gene: TRBJ2-5; d_gene: -; v_gene: TRBV4-1; CDR3aa: CASSRQSQETQYF
j_gene: TRBJ1-1; d_gene: TRBD1; v_gene: TRBV28; CDR3aa: CASSSDRGMNTEAFF
j_gene: TRBJ1-1; d_gene: -; v_gene: TRBV19; CDR3aa: CASSINLEAFF
j_gene: TRBJ1-3; d_gene: -; v_gene: TRBV28; CDR3aa: CASSLLGSASGNTIYF
j_gene: TRBJ2-7; d_gene: -; v_gene: TRBV7-8; CDR3aa: CASSPGTYEQYF
j_gene: TRBJ2-2; d_gene: -; v_gene: TRBV2; CDR3aa: CASSERGGGNTGELFF
j_gene: TRBJ2-5; d_gene: -; v_gene: TRBV29-1; CDR3aa: CSVGRGQDQETQYF
j_gene: TRBJ2-2; d_gene: TRBD2; v_gene: TRBV4-3; CDR3aa: CASSQDRLAGGTGELFF
j_gene: TRBJ2-5; d_gene: -; v_gene: TRBV4-1; CDR3aa: CASSQVGIAPQETQYF
j_gene: TRBJ2-3; d_gene: TRBD1; v_gene: TRBV4-1; CDR3aa: CASSQERTGGLPPDTQYF
j_gene: TRBJ1-4; d_gene: -; v_gene: TRBV7-8; CDR3aa: CASSLVAAGLNEKLFF
j_gene: TRBJ2-1; d_gene: -; v_gene: TRBV11-2; CDR3aa: CASSFSAPAGNEQFF
j_gene: TRBJ1-2; d_gene: -; v_gene: TRBV6-5; CDR3aa: CASSPRGGAYGYTF
j_gene: TRBJ1-2; d_gene: TRBD1; v_gene: TRBV5-4; CDR3aa: CASSPGQGGGYTF
j_gene: TRBJ2-7; d_gene: -; v_gene: TRBV30; CDR3aa: CAWSGGASYEQYF
j_gene: TRBJ1-3; d_gene: -; v_gene: TRBV13; CDR3aa: CASSGRDFSGNTIYF
j_gene: TRBJ1-5; d_gene: TRBD1; v_gene: TRBV28; CDR3aa: CASGTGTGTRHF
j_gene: TRBJ2-5; d_gene: TRBD2; v_gene: TRBV9; CDR3aa: CASSVSAGGGETQYF
j_gene: TRBJ2-1; d_gene: TRBD2; v_gene: TRBV6-5; CDR3aa: CASRTSGRAGEQFF
j_gene: TRBJ1-4; d_gene: -; v_gene: TRBV11-2; CDR3aa: CASSPLGDATNEKLFF
j_gene: TRBJ1-1; d_gene: TRBD1; v_gene: TRBV19; CDR3aa: CASSITGGNTEAFF
j_gene: TRBJ1-1; d_gene: -; v_gene: TRBV7-3; CDR3aa: CASRVGMGTEAFF
j_gene: TRBJ2-5; d_gene: -; v_gene: TRBV28; CDR3aa: CASTRTASLETQYF
j_gene: TRBJ1-1; d_gene: TRBD1; v_gene: TRBV6-1; CDR3aa: CASSAPPGQGLRTEAFF
j_gene: TRBJ1-1; d_gene: -; v_gene: TRBV11-3; CDR3aa: CASSPPEDTEAFF
j_gene: TRBJ2-4; d_gene: -; v_gene: TRBV5-4; CDR3aa: CASSPSGAVKNIQYF
j_gene: TRBJ1-2; d_gene: -; v_gene: TRBV6-1; CDR3aa: CASSEAMASAGYGYTF
j_gene: TRBJ1-2; d_gene: -; v_gene: TRBV6-1; CDR3aa: CASSEGVRGYTF
j_gene: TRBJ2-4; d_gene: -; v_gene: TRBV7-6; CDR3aa: CASSLGGPGLKNIQYF
j_gene: TRBJ1-6; d_gene: -; v_gene: TRBV25-1; CDR3aa: CASRRGGDSPLHF
j_gene: TRBJ1-4; d_gene: -; v_gene: TRBV6-6; CDR3aa: CASSGSAMDEKLFF
j_gene: TRBJ1-5; d_gene: TRBD1; v_gene: TRBV28; CDR3aa: CASSLAASGGPQPQHF
j_gene: TRBJ1-5; d_gene: -; v_gene: TRBV30; CDR3aa: CAWSPGPGNQPQHF
j_gene: TRBJ2-1; d_gene: -; v_gene: TRBV6-5; CDR3aa: CATQEAYNEQFF